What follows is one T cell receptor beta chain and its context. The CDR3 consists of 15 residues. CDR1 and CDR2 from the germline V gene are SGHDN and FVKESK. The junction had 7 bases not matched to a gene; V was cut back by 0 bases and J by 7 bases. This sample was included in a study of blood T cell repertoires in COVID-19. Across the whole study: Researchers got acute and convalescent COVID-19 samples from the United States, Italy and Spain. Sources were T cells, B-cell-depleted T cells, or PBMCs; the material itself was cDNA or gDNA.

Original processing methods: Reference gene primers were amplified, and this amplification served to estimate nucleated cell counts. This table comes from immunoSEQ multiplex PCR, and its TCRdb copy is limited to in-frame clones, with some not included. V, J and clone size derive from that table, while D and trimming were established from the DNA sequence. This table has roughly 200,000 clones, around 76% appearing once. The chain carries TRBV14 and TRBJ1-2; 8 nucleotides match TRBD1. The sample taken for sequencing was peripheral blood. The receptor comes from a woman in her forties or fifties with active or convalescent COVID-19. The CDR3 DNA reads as TGTGCCAGCAGCCAAGAGGAGACAGGGGTCGGTGGCTACACCTTC. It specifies CASSQEETGVGGYTF.